Following are 30 T cell receptor beta chains from one sample sequenced in a study of CD8 T cells in Susac syndrome. A quantity of about 0.5 to 1 ug RNA underwent reverse transcription using random hexamers. TCRdb analysed the immunoSEQ multiplex PCR reads with MiXCR anew, one entry per CDR3 protein. Of roughly 200,000 distinct CDR3 sequences in the sample, 90% to 95% were seen once. Sequencing used CD4+ T cells from PBMCs. Source of these receptors: a human donor in good health.

The J gene is TRBJ2-1, the V gene TRBV20-1; 8 bases map to TRBD2. Per the germline V gene, CDR1 is DFQATT and CDR2 is SNEGSKA (reference sequence). The CDR3 loop spans 11 amino acids. CDR3 nucleotide sequence: TGCAGGCCCAGCGGGAGCAGTGAGCAGTTCTTC. This encodes CRPSGSSEQFF.

The chain is built from TRBV6-2 or TRBV6-3 and TRBJ2-5; D remains ambiguous. Trimming pared 6 bases from V and 1 base from J, leaving 6 bases between. Germline-derived CDR1 and CDR2 are MNHEY and SVGEGT. The CDR3 consists of 12 residues. As DNA, the CDR3 is TGTGCCAGCAGGAGAAGCCAAGAGACCCAGTACTTC. This gives the protein CASRRSQETQYF.

The V gene is TRBV2, the J gene TRBJ1-5; the D is unclear. Trimming pared 0 bases from V and 6 bases from J, leaving 15 bases between. CDR1 is SNHLY, CDR2 FYNNEI, per germline. The CDR3 is made up of 16 amino acids. In DNA, the CDR3 is TGTGCCAGCAGTGAAGCGCTTCCTACCGTCGGTCAGCCCCAGCATTTT. It yields the protein CASSEALPTVGQPQHF.

The V gene is TRBV20-1, the J gene TRBJ2-7, with 11 bases fitting TRBD1. Per germline, CDR1 DFQATT and CDR2 SNEGSKA (reference sequence). CDR3 size: 13 residues. The V gene end was trimmed by 5 bases and the J gene end by 4 bases; junction bases not matched to a gene: 4. The CDR3 is CSASGTGGYEQYF. The DNA of the CDR3 is TGCAGTGCTTCAGGGACAGGGGGTTACGAGCAGTACTTC.

J is TRBJ1-2 and V is TRBV29-1, with D unresolved. Trimming shortened V by 6 bases and J by 7 bases, and 12 bases separated the two germline ends. The length of the CDR3 is 11 residues. CDR1 is SQVTM and CDR2 is ANQGSEA in the germline V gene. CDR3: CSVHSSGGYTF. DNA of the CDR3: TGCAGCGTCCACAGCTCGGGTGGCTACACCTTC.

J is TRBJ1-1 and V is TRBV29-1, with D perhaps TRBD1 (5 bases). CDR1 and CDR2 (germline): SQVTM, ANQGSEA. Trimming stripped 5 bases from V and 2 bases from J, with 15 bases between. This CDR3 is 14 amino acids long. The CDR3 spells CSVRKGRINTEAFF. In DNA form, the CDR3 reads TGCAGCGTTCGTAAGGGACGGATAAACACTGAAGCTTTCTTT.

V gene TRBV2 combines with J gene TRBJ2-7, with TRBD2 matching 7 bases. From germline, CDR1 is SNHLY and CDR2 FYNNEI. CDR3 length: 16 amino acids. V was pared by 7 bases and J by 7 bases, with 19 bases of the junction left unmatched. Here the CDR3 reads CASKRSGDPLGGEQYV. In DNA, the CDR3 is TGTGCCAGCAAACGGAGCGGGGATCCCCTTGGAGGGGAGCAGTACGTC.

The gene calls are TRBV15 and TRBJ1-1; D might be TRBD1 (5 bases). This CDR3 contains 13 residues. Germline loops: CDR1 LNHNV, CDR2 YYDKDF (reference sequence). The V end was cut by 1 base, the J end by 4 bases, with 7 bases between. CDR3 sequence (DNA): TGTGCCACCAGCAGAGGGGGCAGCACTGAAGCTTTCTTT. Its protein is CATSRGGSTEAFF.

The J gene is TRBJ2-5, the V gene TRBV9; a weak D match, TRBD2 (5 bases). CDR1 SGDLS and CDR2 YYNGEE come from the germline V gene. The CDR3 has 14 residues. V shed 2 bases and J shed 0 bases, with 8 bases lying between them. The CDR3 DNA reads TGTGCCAGCAGCGTTTCGGGGTACCAAGAGACCCAGTACTTC. Amino acid sequence: CASSVSGYQETQYF.

The chain links TRBV29-1 to TRBJ2-5; TRBD1 agrees at 9 bases. CDR3 length: 15 residues. V lost 6 bases and J lost 3; bases outside the gene matches: 11. The germline CDR1 and CDR2 sequences are SQVTM and ANQGSEA. The CDR3 is CSVELPGQGKETQYF. Written as DNA, the CDR3 is TGCAGCGTGGAATTACCGGGACAGGGAAAAGAGACCCAGTACTTC.

The V gene is TRBV20-1, the J gene TRBJ1-1; D remains unclear. Germline-derived CDR1 and CDR2 are DFQATT and SNEGSKA (reference sequence). The CDR3 extends over 16 amino acids. Trimming shortened V by 2 bases and J by 3 bases, and 19 bases separated the two germline ends. The CDR3 nucleotides read TGCAGTGCTAGATCGTGGGAGGGAAGGAGGGACACTGAAGCTTTCTTT. Translated: CSARSWEGRRDTEAFF.

V and J are TRBV18 and TRBJ2-7; TRBD1 matches at 10 bases. Germline CDR1 reads KGHSH; CDR2 reads LQKENI. The CDR3 spans 16 residues. Losses at the gene ends were 0 bases for V and 3 bases for J; bases not matched to a gene: 5. The DNA for the CDR3 is TGTGCCAGCTCACCACCGCTGCGGACAGGGGGCTACGAGCAGTACTTC. This codes for CASSPPLRTGGYEQYF.

The rearrangement joins TRBV3-1 to TRBJ2-1, with 7 nucleotides matching TRBD2. This CDR3 is built from 11 residues. Germline V gene data show CDR1 as LGHDT and CDR2 as YNNKEL (reference sequence). The J segment lost 15 bases and the V segment lost 1 base, leaving 3 bases of the junction unmatched. CDR3 DNA: TGTGCCAGCAGCCAAGGGACTAGGATGTTCTTC. This sequence encodes CASSQGTRMFF.

The CDR3 reads CASSRDGAGPPVTQYF. The CDR3 DNA is TGTGCCAGCAGCCGGGATGGGGCGGGGCCCCCGGTGACCCAGTACTTC. This chain uses TRBV3-1 with TRBJ2-5, with D possibly matching TRBD2 (6 bases). Germline V gene lookup returns CDR1 LGHDT and CDR2 YNNKEL (reference sequence). This CDR3 has 16 amino acids. V lost 4 bases and J lost 7, with 22 bases in between.

J is TRBJ1-2 and V is TRBV5-4, with D uncertain. The CDR3 has 12 amino acids. V lost 4 bases, J lost 7 bases, and 11 bases lay in between. Germline-derived CDR1 and CDR2 are SGHNT and YYREEE (reference sequence). The CDR3 spells CASSGVGLGYTF. DNA for the CDR3: TGTGCCAGCAGCGGGGTTGGTCTTGGCTACACCTTC.

The CDR3 here is CASSFQGLTEAFF. DNA for the CDR3: TGTGCCAGCAGTTTCCAGGGGCTAACTGAAGCTTTCTTT. The chain recombines TRBV12-3 or TRBV12-4 with TRBJ1-1, with TRBD1 as a possible D gene (6 bases). The CDR3 consists of 13 residues. Trimming stripped 3 bases from V and 5 bases from J, with 10 bases between.

This chain connects TRBV20-1 to TRBJ2-2; D unresolved. Germline CDR1 is DFQATT and CDR2 is SNEGSKA (reference sequence). The CDR3 spans 13 residues. The V gene lost 3 bases and the J gene lost 4 bases, with 9 bases spanning the gap. The CDR3 sequence is CSASPQATGELFF. The CDR3 nucleotides read TGCAGTGCTAGCCCGCAGGCCACCGGGGAGCTGTTTTTT.

This clonotype was counted only a few times. The rearrangement links TRBV28 to TRBJ2-5, with a weak D call TRBD1 (5 bases). Trimming stripped 3 bases from V and 4 bases from J, with 9 bases between. Germline CDR1 and CDR2: MDHEN and SYDVKM. The CDR3 extends over 13 amino acids. In nucleotides, the CDR3 is TGTGCCAGCAGTTTCCAGGGTGGAGAGACCCAGTACTTC. Its translation: CASSFQGGETQYF. Full variable domain (missing parts from reference TRBV28 and TRBJ2-5): DVKVTQSSRYLVKRTGEKVFLECVQDMDHENMFWYRQDPGLGLRLIYFSYDVKMKEKGDIPEGYSVSREKKERFSLILESASTNQTSMYLCASSFQGGETQYFGPGTRLLVL.

The chain links TRBV7-9 to TRBJ1-4; D might be TRBD1 (6 bases). Trimming stripped 6 bases from V and 3 bases from J, with 14 bases between. This CDR3 is built from 15 residues. In germline, CDR1 is SEHNR, CDR2 FQNEAQ (reference sequence). DNA of the CDR3: TGTGCCAGCAGGCAGGGGAGCCAGCCTAATGAAAAACTGTTTTTT. Its protein product is CASRQGSQPNEKLFF.

V gene TRBV27 combines with J gene TRBJ2-7; 8 positions agree with TRBD2. The germline V gene encodes CDR1 MNHEY and CDR2 SMNVEV (reference sequence). With 3 bases clipped from V and 2 bases from J, the junction kept 3 bases outside the gene matches. The CDR3 sequence is 14 residues long. The CDR3 DNA is TGTGCCAGCAGTTTCTCGGGGGGGCCCTACGAGCAGTACTTC. Amino acid sequence: CASSFSGGPYEQYF.

V is TRBV9 and J is TRBJ2-7; perhaps TRBD1 as D (6 bases). Germline assignment: CDR1 SGDLS and CDR2 YYNGEE. The CDR3 is 15 amino acids. V was clipped by 0 bases and J by 3 bases, with 13 bases between them. The CDR3 DNA is TGTGCCAGCAGCGTAGCGGGCAGGGGAATCTACGAGCAGTACTTC. This codes for CASSVAGRGIYEQYF.

The chain joins TRBV5-1 to TRBJ2-2, with D unresolved. Germline CDR1 and CDR2: SGHRS and YFSETQ. V dropped 3 bases and J dropped 0 bases, with 15 bases sitting between them. The CDR3 consists of 17 residues. The CDR3 nucleotides are TGCGCCAGCAGCTGGAGACACAGACAAGCGAACACCGGGGAGCTGTTTTTT. Translating gives CASSWRHRQANTGELFF.

DNA of the CDR3: TGCAGCGTTGAAGCGGGACACCTCACCGGGGAGCTGTTTTTT. This sequence encodes CSVEAGHLTGELFF. V is TRBV29-1 and J is TRBJ2-2; D possibly corresponds to TRBD1 (6 bases). This CDR3 region has 14 residues. Germline-derived CDR1 and CDR2 are SQVTM and ANQGSEA. V was shortened by 1 base and J by 4 bases, with 10 bases between the two germline ends.

The rearrangement uses TRBV7-9 and TRBJ1-1; no clear D gene. CDR1 is SEHNR, CDR2 FQNEAQ, per germline (reference sequence). The CDR3 loop spans 15 amino acids. Trimming took 4 bases from V and 4 from J, leaving 16 bases between them. This chain's CDR3 is CASSSPSGSGTEAFF. In nucleotides, the CDR3 is TGTGCCAGCAGCTCCCCATCGGGGAGCGGCACTGAAGCTTTCTTT.

This chain links TRBV25-1 with TRBJ1-3, with unresolved D. Trimming took off 8 bases at V and 0 bases at J, with 5 bases between the two ends. There are 12 residues in the CDR3. Per germline, CDR1 MGHDK and CDR2 SYGVNS. This CDR3 is CASGYSGNTIYF. The CDR3 DNA reads TGTGCCAGCGGCTACTCTGGAAACACCATATATTTT.

This clonotype occurred once. The chain has TRBV27 and TRBJ1-4, with no clear D. Trimming removed 5 bases at V and 6 bases at J, with 13 bases between. The CDR3 extends over 14 amino acids. CDR1 is MNHEY, CDR2 SMNVEV, per germline (reference sequence). The DNA of the CDR3 is TGTGCCAGCAGTAAAATACGGCGGGATGAAAAACTGTTTTTT. It specifies CASSKIRRDEKLFF. Together with reference TRBV27 and TRBJ1-4, the CDR3 gives the full variable domain: EAQVTQNPRYLITVTGKKLTVTCSQNMNHEYMSWYRQDPGLGLRQIYYSMNVEVTDKGDVPEGYKVSRKEKRNFPLILESPSPNQTSLYFCASSKIRRDEKLFFGSGTQLSVL.

CDR3 nucleotide sequence: TGTGCCAGCAGTGAAGGTCGGGGATTGAACACTGAAGCTTTCTTT. It is translated as CASSEGRGLNTEAFF. V usage is TRBV2 and J usage is TRBJ1-1; no clear D. Germline V gives CDR1 SNHLY, CDR2 FYNNEI. The germline V and J ends were trimmed by 1 base and 0 bases, with 9 bases remaining between them. CDR3 length equals 15 residues.

The chain couples TRBV30 to TRBJ2-5; no reliable D call. The CDR3 covers 11 residues. Germline V gene sequence: CDR1 GTSNPN, CDR2 SVGIG (reference sequence). V shed 1 base and J shed 3 bases, with 3 bases lying between them. This CDR3 reads CAWSEKETQYF. CDR3 DNA: TGTGCCTGGAGTGAGAAAGAGACCCAGTACTTC.

This rearrangement joins TRBV20-1 to TRBJ1-6; D unresolved. The V end was cut by 3 bases, the J end by 5 bases, with 11 bases between. CDR3 length: 14 residues. CDR1 DFQATT and CDR2 SNEGSKA come from the germline V gene (reference sequence). As DNA, the CDR3 is TGCAGTGCTAGTTTGGCCAGTGATAATTCACCCCTCCACTTT. It specifies CSASLASDNSPLHF.

The gene calls are TRBV20-1 and TRBJ2-1; 10 bases align to TRBD2. The CDR3 extends over 14 amino acids. V trimming: 5 bases; J trimming: 9 bases; junction bases outside the gene matches: 10. Germline CDR1 DFQATT, CDR2 SNEGSKA (reference sequence). The CDR3 bases are TGCAGTGCTCTCCCGCTAGCGGGAGCGAGTGAGCAGTTCTTC. As protein: CSALPLAGASEQFF.